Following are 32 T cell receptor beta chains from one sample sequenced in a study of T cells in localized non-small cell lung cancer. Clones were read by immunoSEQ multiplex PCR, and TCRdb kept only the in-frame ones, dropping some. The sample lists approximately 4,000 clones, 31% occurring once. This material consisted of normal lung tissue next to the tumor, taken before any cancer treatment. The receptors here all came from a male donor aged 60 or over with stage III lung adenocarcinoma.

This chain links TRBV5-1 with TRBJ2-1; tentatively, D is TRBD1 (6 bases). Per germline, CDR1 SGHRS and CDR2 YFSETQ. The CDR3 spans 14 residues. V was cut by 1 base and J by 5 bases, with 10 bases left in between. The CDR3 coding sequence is TGCGCCAGCAGCTTGACGGGACAACACAATGAGCAGTTCTTC. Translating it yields CASSLTGQHNEQFF.

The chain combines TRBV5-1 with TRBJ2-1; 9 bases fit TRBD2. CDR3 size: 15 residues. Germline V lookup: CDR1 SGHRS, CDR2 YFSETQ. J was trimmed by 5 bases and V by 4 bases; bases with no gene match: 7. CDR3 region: CASSGAGGRDNEQFF. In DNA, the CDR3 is TGCGCCAGCAGCGGGGCCGGCGGGAGGGACAATGAGCAGTTCTTC.

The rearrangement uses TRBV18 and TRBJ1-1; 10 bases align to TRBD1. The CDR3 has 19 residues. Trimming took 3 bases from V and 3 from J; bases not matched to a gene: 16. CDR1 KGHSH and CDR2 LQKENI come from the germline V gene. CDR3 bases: TGTGCCAGCTCACCTCTAACGGGACAGGGGCGAATTTCATACACTGAAGCTTTCTTT. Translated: CASSPLTGQGRISYTEAFF.

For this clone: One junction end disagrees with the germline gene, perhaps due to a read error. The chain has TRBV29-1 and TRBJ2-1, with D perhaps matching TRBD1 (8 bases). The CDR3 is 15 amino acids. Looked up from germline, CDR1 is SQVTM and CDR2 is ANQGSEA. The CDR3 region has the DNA TGCAGCGCAGGGGGGGCGACAGGGGAACAGGTGGTCAGGGTCTTC. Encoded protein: CSAGGATGEQVVRVF.

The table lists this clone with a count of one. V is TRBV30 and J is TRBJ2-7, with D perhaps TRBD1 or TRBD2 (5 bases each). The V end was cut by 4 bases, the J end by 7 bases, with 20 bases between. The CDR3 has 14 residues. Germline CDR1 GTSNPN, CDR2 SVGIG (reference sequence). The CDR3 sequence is CAWNRDGTSGEQYF. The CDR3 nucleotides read TGTGCCTGGAACCGGGACGGCACTTCGGGGGAGCAGTACTTC. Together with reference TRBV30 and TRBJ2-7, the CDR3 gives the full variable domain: SQTIHQWPATLVQPVGSPLSLECTVEGTSNPNLYWYRQAAGRGLQLLFYSVGIGQISSEVPQNLSASRPQDRQFILSSKKLLLSDSGFYLCAWNRDGTSGEQYFGPGTRLTVT.

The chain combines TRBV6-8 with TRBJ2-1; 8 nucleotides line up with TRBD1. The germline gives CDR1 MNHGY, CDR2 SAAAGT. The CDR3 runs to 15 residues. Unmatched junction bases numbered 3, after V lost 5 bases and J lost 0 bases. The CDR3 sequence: CASSRTGGSYNEQFF. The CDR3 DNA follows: TGTGCCAGCAGTCGCACAGGGGGCTCCTACAATGAGCAGTTCTTC.

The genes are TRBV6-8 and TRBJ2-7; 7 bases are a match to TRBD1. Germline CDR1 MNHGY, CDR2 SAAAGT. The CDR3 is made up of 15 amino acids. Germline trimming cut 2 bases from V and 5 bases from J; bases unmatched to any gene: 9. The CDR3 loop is CASSYRQGLVHEQYF. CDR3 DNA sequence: TGTGCCAGCAGTTACAGACAGGGCCTGGTCCACGAGCAGTACTTC.

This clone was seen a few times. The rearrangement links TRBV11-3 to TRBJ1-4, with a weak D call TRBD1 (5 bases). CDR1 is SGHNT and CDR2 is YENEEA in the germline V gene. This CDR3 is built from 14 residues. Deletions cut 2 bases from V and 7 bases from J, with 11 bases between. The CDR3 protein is CASSLIGAGEKLFF. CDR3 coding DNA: TGTGCCAGCAGCTTAATAGGGGCGGGTGAAAAACTGTTTTTT.

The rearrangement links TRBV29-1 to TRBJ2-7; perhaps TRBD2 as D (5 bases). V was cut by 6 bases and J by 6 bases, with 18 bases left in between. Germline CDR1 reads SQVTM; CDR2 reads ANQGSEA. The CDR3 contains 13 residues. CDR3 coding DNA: TGCAGCGTCGCCGAGGGTCCGGTTTCCGAGCAGTACTTC. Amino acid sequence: CSVAEGPVSEQYF.

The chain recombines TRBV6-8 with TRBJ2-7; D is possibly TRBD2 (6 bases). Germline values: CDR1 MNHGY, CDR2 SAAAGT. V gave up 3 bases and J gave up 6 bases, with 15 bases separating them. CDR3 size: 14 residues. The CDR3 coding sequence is TGTGCCAGCAGTTATCGTCAACCCGGGAGCGAGCAGTACTTC. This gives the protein CASSYRQPGSEQYF.

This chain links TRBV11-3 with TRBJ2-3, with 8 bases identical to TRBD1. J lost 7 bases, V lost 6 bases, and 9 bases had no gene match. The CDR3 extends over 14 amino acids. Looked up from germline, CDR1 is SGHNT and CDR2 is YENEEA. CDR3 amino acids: CASSARQGSNTQYF. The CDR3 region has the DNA TGTGCCAGCAGTGCGAGACAGGGGTCTAATACGCAGTATTTT.

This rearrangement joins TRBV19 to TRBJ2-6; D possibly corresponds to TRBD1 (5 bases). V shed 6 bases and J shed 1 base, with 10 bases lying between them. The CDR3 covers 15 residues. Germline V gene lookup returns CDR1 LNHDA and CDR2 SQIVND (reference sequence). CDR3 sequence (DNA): TGTGCCAGTAGACCATACAGGTCTGGGGCCAACGTCCTGACTTTC. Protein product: CASRPYRSGANVLTF.

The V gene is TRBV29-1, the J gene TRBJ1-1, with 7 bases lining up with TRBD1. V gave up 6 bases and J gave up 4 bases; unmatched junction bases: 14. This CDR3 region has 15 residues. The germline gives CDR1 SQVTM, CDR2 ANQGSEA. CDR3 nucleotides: TGCAGCGTGGGGGCCCCGACCTCAGGGGGCACTGAAGCTTTCTTT. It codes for CSVGAPTSGGTEAFF.

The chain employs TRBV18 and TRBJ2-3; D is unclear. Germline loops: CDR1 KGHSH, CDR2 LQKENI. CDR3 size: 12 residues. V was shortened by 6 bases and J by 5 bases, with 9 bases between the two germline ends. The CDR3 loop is CASSAVGDTQYF. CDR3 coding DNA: TGTGCCAGCTCTGCCGTGGGAGATACGCAGTATTTT.

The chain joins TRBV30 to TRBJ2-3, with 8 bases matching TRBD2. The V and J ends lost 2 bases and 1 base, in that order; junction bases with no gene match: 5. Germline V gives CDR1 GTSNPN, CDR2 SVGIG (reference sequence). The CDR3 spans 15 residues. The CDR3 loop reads CAWSFGRGGTDTQYF. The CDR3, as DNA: TGTGCCTGGAGTTTCGGGAGGGGGGGCACAGATACGCAGTATTTT.

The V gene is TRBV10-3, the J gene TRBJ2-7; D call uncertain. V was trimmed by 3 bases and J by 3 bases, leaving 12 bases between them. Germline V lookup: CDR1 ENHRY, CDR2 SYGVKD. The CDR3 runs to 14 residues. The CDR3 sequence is CAISDGPGVYEQYF. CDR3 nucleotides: TGTGCCATCAGTGACGGCCCAGGCGTCTACGAGCAGTACTTC.

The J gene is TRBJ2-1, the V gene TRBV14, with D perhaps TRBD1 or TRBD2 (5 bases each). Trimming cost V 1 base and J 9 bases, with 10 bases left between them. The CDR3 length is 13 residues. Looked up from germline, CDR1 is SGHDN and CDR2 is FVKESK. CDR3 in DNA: TGTGCCAGCAGCCAAGTAATGAGGGGTGAGCAGTTCTTC. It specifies CASSQVMRGEQFF.

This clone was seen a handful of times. CDR3 in amino acids: CAWSYRGRGTEAFF. The CDR3 DNA follows: TGTGCCTGGAGTTACAGGGGAAGGGGCACTGAAGCTTTCTTT. The chain is built from TRBV30 and TRBJ1-1, with TRBD1 matching 7 bases. After removal of 2 bases from V and 4 bases from J, the junction contained 7 bases not matched to a gene. The length of the CDR3 is 14 residues. Germline V gene data show CDR1 as GTSNPN and CDR2 as SVGIG (reference sequence).

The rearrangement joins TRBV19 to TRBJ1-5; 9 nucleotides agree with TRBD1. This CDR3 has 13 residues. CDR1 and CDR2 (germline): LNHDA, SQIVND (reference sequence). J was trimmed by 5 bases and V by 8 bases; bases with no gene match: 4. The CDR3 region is CASADRGDQPQHF. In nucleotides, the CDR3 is TGTGCCAGTGCAGACAGGGGGGATCAGCCCCAGCATTTT.

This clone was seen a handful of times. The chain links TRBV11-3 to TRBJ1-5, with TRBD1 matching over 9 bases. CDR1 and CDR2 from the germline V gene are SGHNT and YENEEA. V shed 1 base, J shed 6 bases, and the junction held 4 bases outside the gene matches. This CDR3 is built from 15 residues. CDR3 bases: TGTGCCAGCAGCTTAGGACAGGGGGGGAGTCAGCCCCAGCATTTT. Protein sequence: CASSLGQGGSQPQHF.

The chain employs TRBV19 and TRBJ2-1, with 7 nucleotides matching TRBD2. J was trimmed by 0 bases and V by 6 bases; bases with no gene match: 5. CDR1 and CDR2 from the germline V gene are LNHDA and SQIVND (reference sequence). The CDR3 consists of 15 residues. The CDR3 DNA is TGTGCCAGTAGGGGCGGGAGCGGCTCCTACAATGAGCAGTTCTTC. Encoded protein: CASRGGSGSYNEQFF.

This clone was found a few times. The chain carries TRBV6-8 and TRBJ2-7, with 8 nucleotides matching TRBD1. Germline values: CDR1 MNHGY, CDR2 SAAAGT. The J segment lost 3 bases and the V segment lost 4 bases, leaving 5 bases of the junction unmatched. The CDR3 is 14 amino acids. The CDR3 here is CASSSDRAHYEQYF. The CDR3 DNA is TGTGCCAGCAGTTCGGACAGGGCCCACTACGAGCAGTACTTC.

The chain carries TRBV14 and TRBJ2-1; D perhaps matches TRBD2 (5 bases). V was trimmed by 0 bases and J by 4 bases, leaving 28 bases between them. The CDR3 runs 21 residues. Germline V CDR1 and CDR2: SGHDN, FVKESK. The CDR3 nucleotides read TGTGCCAGCAGCCAAGATCAGAGTGTTGGTCGACGGACTGGGGTTTACAATGAGCAGTTCTTC. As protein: CASSQDQSVGRRTGVYNEQFF.

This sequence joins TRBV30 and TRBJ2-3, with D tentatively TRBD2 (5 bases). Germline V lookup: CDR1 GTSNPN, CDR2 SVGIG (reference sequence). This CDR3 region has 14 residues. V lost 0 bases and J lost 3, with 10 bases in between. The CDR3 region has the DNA TGTGCCTGGAGTGTACTCCCGGGAACAGATACGCAGTATTTT. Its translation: CAWSVLPGTDTQYF.

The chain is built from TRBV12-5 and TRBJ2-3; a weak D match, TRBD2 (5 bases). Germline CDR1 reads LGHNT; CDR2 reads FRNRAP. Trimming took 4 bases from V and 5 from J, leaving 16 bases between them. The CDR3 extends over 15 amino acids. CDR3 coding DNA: TGTGCTAGTGGTTCCTCCTTCGAGGGCCAAGATACGCAGTATTTT. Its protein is CASGSSFEGQDTQYF.

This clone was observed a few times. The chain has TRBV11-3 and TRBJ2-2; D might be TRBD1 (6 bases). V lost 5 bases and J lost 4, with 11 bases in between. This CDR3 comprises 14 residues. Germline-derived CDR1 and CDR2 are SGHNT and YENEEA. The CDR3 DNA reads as TGTGCCAGCAGCGTGGGACAATCCACCGGGGAGCTGTTTTTT. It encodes CASSVGQSTGELFF.

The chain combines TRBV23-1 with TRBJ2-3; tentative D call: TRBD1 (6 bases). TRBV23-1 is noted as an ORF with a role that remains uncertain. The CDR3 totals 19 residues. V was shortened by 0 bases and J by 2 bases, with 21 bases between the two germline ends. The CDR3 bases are TGCGCCAGCAGTCAATCGGTCCCGGACAGCCAAATACACACAGATACGCAGTATTTT. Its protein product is CASSQSVPDSQIHTDTQYF.

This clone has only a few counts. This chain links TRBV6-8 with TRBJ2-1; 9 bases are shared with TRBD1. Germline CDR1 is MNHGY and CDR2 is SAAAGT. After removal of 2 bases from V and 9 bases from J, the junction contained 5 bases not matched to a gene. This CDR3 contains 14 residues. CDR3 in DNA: TGTGCCAGCAGTTACAGGACAGGGGCATCTGAGCAGTTCTTC. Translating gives CASSYRTGASEQFF.

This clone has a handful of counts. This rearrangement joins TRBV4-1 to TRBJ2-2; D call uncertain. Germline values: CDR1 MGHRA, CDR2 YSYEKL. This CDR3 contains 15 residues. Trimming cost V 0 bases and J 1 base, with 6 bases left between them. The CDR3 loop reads CASSQDERNTGELFF. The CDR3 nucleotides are TGCGCCAGCAGCCAAGACGAACGGAACACCGGGGAGCTGTTTTTT.

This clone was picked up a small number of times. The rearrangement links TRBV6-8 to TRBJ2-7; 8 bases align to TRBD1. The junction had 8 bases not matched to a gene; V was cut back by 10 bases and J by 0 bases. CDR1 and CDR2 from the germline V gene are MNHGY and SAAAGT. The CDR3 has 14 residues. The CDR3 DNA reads TGTGCCATCAGACAGGGGACGGGCTCCTACGAGCAGTACTTC. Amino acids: CAIRQGTGSYEQYF.

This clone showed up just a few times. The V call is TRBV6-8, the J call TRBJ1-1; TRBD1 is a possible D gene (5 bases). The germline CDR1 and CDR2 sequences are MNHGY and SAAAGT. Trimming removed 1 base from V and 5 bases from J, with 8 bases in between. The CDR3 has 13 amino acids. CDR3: CASSYWGGTEAFF. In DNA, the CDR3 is TGTGCCAGCAGTTACTGGGGGGGAACTGAAGCTTTCTTT.

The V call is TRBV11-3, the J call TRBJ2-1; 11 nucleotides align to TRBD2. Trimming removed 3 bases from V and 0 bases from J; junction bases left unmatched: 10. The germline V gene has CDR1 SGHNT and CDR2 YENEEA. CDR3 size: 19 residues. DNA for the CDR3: TGTGCCAGCAGCTTGGAATTAGCGGGAGGGGGACTCTCCTACAATGAGCAGTTCTTC. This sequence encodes CASSLELAGGGLSYNEQFF.